This TCR beta chain was sequenced during a study of long-term antiretroviral therapy in people with HIV. Study conclusions and caveats: It was not possible to obtain data on ART adherence, viral resistance or therapy changes. HIV repertoires had narrower CDR3 length ranges than controls. Relative to transplant donor controls, diversity remained lower despite increasing after ART.

The germline V and J ends were trimmed by 4 bases and 3 bases, with 16 bases remaining between them. The germline CDR1 and CDR2 sequences are SGHRS and YFSETQ. The length of the CDR3 is 16 residues. Only a few counts were recorded for this clone. The antigen is not known. The libraries were made with immunoSEQ v3.0 at survey level. Sequencing aimed at 40,000-50,000 T-cell genomes per sample. Libraries were prepared by immunoSEQ multiplex PCR; TCRdb keeps only in-frame clonotypes and omits some of them. The table shows roughly 20,000 clones, with 60% to 85% occurring only once. The TCR sequence derives from a woman between 35 and 50 years old with HIV. The rearrangement links TRBV5-1 to TRBJ2-2; D might be TRBD1 (6 bases). The sequences come from unsorted PBMCs, collected 2.3 years after starting antiretroviral therapy. CDR3 in amino acids: CASSRTGTPYTGELFF. In DNA form, the CDR3 reads TGCGCCAGCAGCAGAACCGGGACACCTTACACCGGGGAGCTGTTTTTT.